The 9 T cell receptor beta chains below come from one sample, sequenced in a study of blood T cell repertoires in COVID-19 (dated by TCRdb to 2018 to 2020). Receptors were amplified or captured by the immunoSEQ multiplex PCR assay. The immuneACCESS repertoire file appears here via TCRdb, limited to in-frame rearrangements. These files lack a portion of the clones; in checked studies, under half of the deficit traces to unresolved V genes, and the cause of the others is not known. Present in this sample are under 120,000 clones, 65% to 75% of which were seen just once. The leading ten clones occupy less than 6.5% of the sample. Sequencing input: peripheral blood. The source of these receptors is an older man with acute or convalescent COVID-19.

The chain uses TRBV28 and TRBJ1-1, with D tentatively TRBD1 (6 bases). Germline V gene sequence: CDR1 MDHEN, CDR2 SYDVKM. The CDR3 loop spans 15 amino acids. Trimming took 9 bases from V and 6 from J, leaving 23 bases between them. CDR3 in amino acids: CASGTGKSSKAEAFF. CDR3 sequence (DNA): TGTGCCAGTGGAACAGGGAAATCTTCTAAGGCTGAAGCTTTCTTT.

This clone has just a few counts. The chain uses TRBV6-5 and TRBJ2-7; TRBD1 aligns across 7 bases. Germline V gene sequence: CDR1 MNHEY, CDR2 SVGAGI. CDR3 length: 14 amino acids. V lost 5 bases to trimming and J lost 4 bases; unmatched junction nucleotides: 8. The CDR3 loop reads CASSRTGPEYEQYF. Written as DNA, the CDR3 is TGTGCCAGCAGTCGGACAGGACCCGAGTACGAGCAGTACTTC.

The V gene is TRBV4-2, the J gene TRBJ2-5, with 7 positions matching TRBD1. With 1 base clipped from V and 4 bases from J, the junction kept 6 bases outside the gene matches. Germline V CDR1 and CDR2: LGHNA, YNFKEQ. The CDR3 covers 15 residues. DNA of the CDR3: TGTGCCAGCAGCCAAGCCGGTCCAGGGGGAGAGACCCAGTACTTC. As protein: CASSQAGPGGETQYF.

The CDR3 sequence is CASSPNSVGAAFF. Written as DNA, the CDR3 is TGTGCCAGTAGTCCGAACAGTGTGGGCGCCGCTTTCTTT. The chain links TRBV19 to TRBJ1-1; no definite D call. Germline CDR1 and CDR2: LNHDA and SQIVND (reference sequence). Trimming left V 5 bases short and J 11 bases short, with 18 bases between. The CDR3 spans 13 residues.

A word on this clone: The same CDR3 is also encoded by other DNA sequences in this sample. The chain links TRBV28 to TRBJ2-4, with D possibly matching TRBD1 (5 bases). The CDR3 extends over 14 amino acids. V gave up 2 bases and J gave up 1 base, with 6 bases separating them. Germline V gene data show CDR1 as MDHEN and CDR2 as SYDVKM. The CDR3 nucleotides are TGTGCCAGCAGTTTAGCAGGGGCCAAAAACATTCAGTACTTC. Translation gives CASSLAGAKNIQYF. Based on the CDR3 plus reference TRBV28 and TRBJ2-4, the full variable domain is DVKVTQSSRYLVKRTGEKVFLECVQDMDHENMFWYRQDPGLGLRLIYFSYDVKMKEKGDIPEGYSVSREKKERFSLILESASTNQTSMYLCASSLAGAKNIQYFGAGTRLSVL.

This chain links TRBV18 with TRBJ1-5; D is perhaps TRBD1 (6 bases). There are 14 residues in the CDR3. Looked up from germline, CDR1 is KGHSH and CDR2 is LQKENI. Trimming shortened V by 2 bases and J by 7 bases, and 12 bases separated the two germline ends. CDR3 sequence (DNA): TGTGCCAGCTCACCATGGGCAGGGGAACAGCCCCAGCATTTT. Residues: CASSPWAGEQPQHF.

This clone has just a few counts. The chain has TRBV20-1 and TRBJ1-4; weak D call: TRBD1 (6 bases). The CDR3 length is 11 residues. Germline V gives CDR1 DFQATT, CDR2 SNEGSKA (reference sequence). V shed 7 bases and J shed 7 bases, with 10 bases lying between them. The CDR3 protein is CSVTRGEKLFF. CDR3 DNA sequence: TGCAGTGTGACCAGGGGTGAAAAACTGTTTTTT.

This clone appeared once. The chain recombines TRBV24-1 with TRBJ2-2; D unresolved. Per germline, CDR1 KGHDR and CDR2 SFDVKD. Trimming cost V 8 bases and J 0 bases, with 9 bases left between them. The CDR3 spans 14 residues. CDR3 amino acids: CATKSTTNTGELFF. CDR3 bases: TGTGCCACCAAAAGTACAACGAACACCGGGGAGCTGTTTTTT.

This rearrangement joins TRBV5-3 to TRBJ2-1; D is uncertain. TRBV5-3 is an open reading frame, and its role is uncertain. The CDR3 sequence is 11 residues long. Trimming left V 6 bases short and J 9 bases short, with 10 bases between. The CDR3 protein is CARNLLSEQFF. The CDR3, as DNA: TGTGCCAGAAACCTACTCTCTGAGCAGTTCTTC.